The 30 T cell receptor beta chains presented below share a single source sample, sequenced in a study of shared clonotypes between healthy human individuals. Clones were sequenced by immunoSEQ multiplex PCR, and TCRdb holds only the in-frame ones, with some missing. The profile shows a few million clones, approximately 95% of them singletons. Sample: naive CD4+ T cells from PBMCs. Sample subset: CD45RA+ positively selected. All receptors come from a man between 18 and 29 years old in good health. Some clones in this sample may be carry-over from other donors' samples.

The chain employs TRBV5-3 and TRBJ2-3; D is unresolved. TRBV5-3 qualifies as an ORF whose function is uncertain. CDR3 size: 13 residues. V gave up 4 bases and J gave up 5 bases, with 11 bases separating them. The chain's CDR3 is CARSAPGVDTQYF. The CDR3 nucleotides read TGTGCCAGAAGCGCCCCCGGAGTAGATACGCAGTATTTT.

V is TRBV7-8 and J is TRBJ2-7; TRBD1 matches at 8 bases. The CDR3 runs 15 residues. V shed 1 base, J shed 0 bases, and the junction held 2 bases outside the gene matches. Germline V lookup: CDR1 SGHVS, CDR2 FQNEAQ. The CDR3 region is CASSLVGQGSYEQYF. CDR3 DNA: TGTGCCAGCAGCTTAGTCGGACAGGGCTCCTACGAGCAGTACTTC. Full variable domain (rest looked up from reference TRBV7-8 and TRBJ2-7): GAGVSQSPRYKVAKRGQDVALRCDPISGHVSLFWYQQALGQGPEFLTYFQNEAQLDKSGLPSDRFFAERPEGSVSTLKIQRTQQEDSAVYLCASSLVGQGSYEQYFGPGTRLTVT.

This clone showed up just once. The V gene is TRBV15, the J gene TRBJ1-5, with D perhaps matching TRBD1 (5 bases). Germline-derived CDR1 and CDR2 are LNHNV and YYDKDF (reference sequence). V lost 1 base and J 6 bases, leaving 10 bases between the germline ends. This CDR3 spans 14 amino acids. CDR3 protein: CATSRGSGGQPQHF. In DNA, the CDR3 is TGTGCCACCAGCAGAGGATCTGGGGGTCAGCCCCAGCATTTT.

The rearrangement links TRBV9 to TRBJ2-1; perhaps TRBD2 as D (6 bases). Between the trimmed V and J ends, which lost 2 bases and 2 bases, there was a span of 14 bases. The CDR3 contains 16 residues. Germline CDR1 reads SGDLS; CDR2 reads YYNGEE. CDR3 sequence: CASSVSGTGAYNEQFF. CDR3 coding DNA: TGTGCCAGCAGCGTTTCCGGGACTGGGGCCTACAATGAGCAGTTCTTC.

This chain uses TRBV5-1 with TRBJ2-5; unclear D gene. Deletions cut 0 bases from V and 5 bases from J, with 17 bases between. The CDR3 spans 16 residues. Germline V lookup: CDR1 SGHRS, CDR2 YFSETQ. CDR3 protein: CASSLDLAGGKETQYF. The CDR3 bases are TGCGCCAGCAGCTTGGATTTGGCAGGCGGCAAGGAGACCCAGTACTTC.

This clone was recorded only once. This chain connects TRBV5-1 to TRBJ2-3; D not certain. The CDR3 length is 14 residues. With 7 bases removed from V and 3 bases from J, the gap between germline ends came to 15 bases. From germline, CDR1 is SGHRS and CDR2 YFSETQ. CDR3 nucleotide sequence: TGCGCCAGCGGATCCACGGTAGGAACAGATACGCAGTATTTT. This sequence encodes CASGSTVGTDTQYF.

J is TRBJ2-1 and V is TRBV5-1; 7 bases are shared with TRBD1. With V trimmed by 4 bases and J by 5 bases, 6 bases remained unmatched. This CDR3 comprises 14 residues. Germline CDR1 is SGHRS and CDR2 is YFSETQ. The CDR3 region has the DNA TGCGCCAGCAGCCTACTGACAGGGAACAATGAGCAGTTCTTC. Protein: CASSLLTGNNEQFF.

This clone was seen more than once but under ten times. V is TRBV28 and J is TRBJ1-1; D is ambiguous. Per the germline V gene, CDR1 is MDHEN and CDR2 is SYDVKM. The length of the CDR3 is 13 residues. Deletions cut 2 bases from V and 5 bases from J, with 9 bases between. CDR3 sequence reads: CASSLGSVTEAFF. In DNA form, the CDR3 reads TGTGCCAGCAGTTTAGGGTCGGTGACTGAAGCTTTCTTT.

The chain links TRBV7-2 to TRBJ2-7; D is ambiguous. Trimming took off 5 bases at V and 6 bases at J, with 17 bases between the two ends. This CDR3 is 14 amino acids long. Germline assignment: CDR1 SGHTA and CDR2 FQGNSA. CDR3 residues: CASSPRLQFSEQYF. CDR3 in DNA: TGTGCCAGCAGCCCTCGTCTCCAATTCTCCGAGCAGTACTTC.

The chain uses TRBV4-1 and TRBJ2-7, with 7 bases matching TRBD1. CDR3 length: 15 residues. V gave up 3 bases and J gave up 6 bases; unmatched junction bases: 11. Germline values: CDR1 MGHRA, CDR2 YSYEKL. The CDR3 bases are TGCGCCAGCAGCCAGCTAGGGACAGCTCTTGGCGAGCAGTACTTC. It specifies CASSQLGTALGEQYF.

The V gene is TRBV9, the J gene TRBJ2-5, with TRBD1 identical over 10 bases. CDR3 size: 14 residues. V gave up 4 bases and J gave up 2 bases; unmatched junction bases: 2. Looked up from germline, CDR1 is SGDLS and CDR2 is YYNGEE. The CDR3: CASSRGQGQETQYF. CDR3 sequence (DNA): TGTGCCAGCAGCCGGGGACAGGGGCAAGAGACCCAGTACTTC.

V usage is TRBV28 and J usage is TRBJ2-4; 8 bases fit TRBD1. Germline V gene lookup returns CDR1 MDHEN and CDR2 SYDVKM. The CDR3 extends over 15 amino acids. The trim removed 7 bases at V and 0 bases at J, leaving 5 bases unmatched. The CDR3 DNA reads TGTGCCAGCACAGGACAGGGAGTAGCCAAAAACATTCAGTACTTC. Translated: CASTGQGVAKNIQYF.

CDR3 in DNA: TGTGCCAGCAGCCTCAGACTAGCGGGAGGTAAAGAGACCCAGTACTTC. Protein sequence: CASSLRLAGGKETQYF. The V gene is TRBV7-6, the J gene TRBJ2-5; 13 bases fit TRBD2. V dropped 5 bases and J dropped 3; count of bases not matched to a gene: 6. The CDR3 consists of 16 residues. Germline V CDR1 and CDR2: SGHVS, FNYEAQ.

This CDR3 is CAWSPGGAGGQPQHF. In nucleotides, the CDR3 is TGTGCCTGGAGTCCCGGGGGCGCCGGGGGGCAGCCCCAGCATTTT. V gene TRBV30 combines with J gene TRBJ1-5, with D tentatively TRBD1 (6 bases). V was clipped by 2 bases and J by 7 bases, with 18 bases between them. Germline V gene lookup returns CDR1 GTSNPN and CDR2 SVGIG (reference sequence). The CDR3 contains 15 residues.

The chain's CDR3 is CASSRSGAEKEKLFF. CDR3 DNA sequence: TGTGCCAGCAGTCGCAGCGGAGCCGAGAAGGAAAAACTGTTTTTT. The chain is built from TRBV28 and TRBJ1-4, with unresolved D. With 5 bases removed from V and 8 bases from J, the gap between germline ends came to 18 bases. The CDR3 covers 15 residues. The germline V gene has CDR1 MDHEN and CDR2 SYDVKM.

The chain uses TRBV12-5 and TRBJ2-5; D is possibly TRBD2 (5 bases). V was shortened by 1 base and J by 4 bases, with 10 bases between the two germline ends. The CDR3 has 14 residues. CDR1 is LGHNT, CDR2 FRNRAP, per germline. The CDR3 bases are TGTGCTAGTGGTTTGGGCCTAGCCTCAGAGACCCAGTACTTC. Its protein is CASGLGLASETQYF.

The CDR3 loop is CASRAGQIIDIQYF. The CDR3 bases are TGTGCCAGCAGGGCCGGACAGATTATTGACATTCAGTACTTC. The rearrangement joins TRBV6-1 to TRBJ2-4, with a weak D call TRBD1 (6 bases). The CDR3 loop spans 14 amino acids. CDR1 and CDR2 from the germline V gene are MNHNS and SASEGT. The germline V and J ends were trimmed by 6 bases and 8 bases, with 17 bases remaining between them.

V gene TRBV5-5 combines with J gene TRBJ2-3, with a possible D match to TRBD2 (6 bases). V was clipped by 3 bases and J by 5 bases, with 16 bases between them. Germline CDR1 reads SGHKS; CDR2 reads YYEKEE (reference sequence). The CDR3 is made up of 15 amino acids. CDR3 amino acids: CASSWDGTEGDTQYF. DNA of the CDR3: TGTGCCAGCAGCTGGGACGGGACTGAGGGAGATACGCAGTATTTT.

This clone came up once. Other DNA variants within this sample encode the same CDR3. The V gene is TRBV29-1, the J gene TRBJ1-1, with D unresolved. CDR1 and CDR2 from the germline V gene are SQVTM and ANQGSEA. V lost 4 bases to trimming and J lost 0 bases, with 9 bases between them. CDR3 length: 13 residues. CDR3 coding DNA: TGCAGCGTTGTGAGGCGACTGAACACTGAAGCTTTCTTT. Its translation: CSVVRRLNTEAFF. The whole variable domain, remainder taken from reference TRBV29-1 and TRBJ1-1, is SAVISQKPSRDICQRGTSLTIQCQVDSQVTMMFWYRQQPGQSLTLIATANQGSEATYESGFVIDKFPISRPNLTFSTLTVSNMSPEDSSIYLCSVVRRLNTEAFFGQGTRLTVV.

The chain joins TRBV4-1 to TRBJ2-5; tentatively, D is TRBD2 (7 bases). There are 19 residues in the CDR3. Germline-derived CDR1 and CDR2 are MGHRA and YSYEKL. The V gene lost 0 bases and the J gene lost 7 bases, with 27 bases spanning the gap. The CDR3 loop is CASSQEWGGLQGWMGTQYF. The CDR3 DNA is TGCGCCAGCAGCCAAGAATGGGGGGGGTTACAGGGCTGGATGGGGACCCAGTACTTC.

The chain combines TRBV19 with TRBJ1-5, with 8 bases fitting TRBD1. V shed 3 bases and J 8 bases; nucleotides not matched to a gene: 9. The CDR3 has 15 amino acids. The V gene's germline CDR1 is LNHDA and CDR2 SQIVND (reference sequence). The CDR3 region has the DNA TGTGCCAGTAGTATCCCTGGACAGGGAGAAGAGCCCCAGCATTTT. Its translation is CASSIPGQGEEPQHF.

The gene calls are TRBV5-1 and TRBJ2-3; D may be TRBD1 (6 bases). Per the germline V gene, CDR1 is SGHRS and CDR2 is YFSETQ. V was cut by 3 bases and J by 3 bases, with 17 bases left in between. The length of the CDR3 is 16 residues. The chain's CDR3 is CASSSGTLKVTDTQYF. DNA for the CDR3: TGCGCCAGCAGCTCCGGGACACTCAAGGTGACAGATACGCAGTATTTT.

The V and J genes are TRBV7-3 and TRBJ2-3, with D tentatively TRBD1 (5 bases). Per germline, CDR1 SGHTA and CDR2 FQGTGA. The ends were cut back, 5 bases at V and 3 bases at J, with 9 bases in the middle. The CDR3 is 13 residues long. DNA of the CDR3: TGTGCCAGCAGCGCCCAGGGTACAGATACGCAGTATTTT. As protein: CASSAQGTDTQYF.

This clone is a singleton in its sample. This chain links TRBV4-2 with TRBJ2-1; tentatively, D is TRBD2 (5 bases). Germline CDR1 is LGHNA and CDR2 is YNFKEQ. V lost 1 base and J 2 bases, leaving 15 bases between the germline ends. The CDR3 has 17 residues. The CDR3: CASSQGVLAPAYNEQFF. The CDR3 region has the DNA TGTGCCAGCAGCCAAGGGGTTTTAGCGCCAGCCTACAATGAGCAGTTCTTC.

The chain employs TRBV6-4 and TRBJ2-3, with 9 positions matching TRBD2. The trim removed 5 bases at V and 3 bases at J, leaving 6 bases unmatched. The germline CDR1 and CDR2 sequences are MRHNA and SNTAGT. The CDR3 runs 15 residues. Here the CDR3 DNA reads TGTGCCAGCAGTTTAGCGGGAGCGGGTACAGATACGCAGTATTTT. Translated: CASSLAGAGTDTQYF.

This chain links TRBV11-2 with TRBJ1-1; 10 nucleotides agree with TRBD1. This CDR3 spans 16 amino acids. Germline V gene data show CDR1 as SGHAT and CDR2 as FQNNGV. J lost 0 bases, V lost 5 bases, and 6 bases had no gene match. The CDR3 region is CASSAGTGVMNTEAFF. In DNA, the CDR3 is TGTGCCAGCAGCGCCGGGACAGGGGTGATGAACACTGAAGCTTTCTTT.

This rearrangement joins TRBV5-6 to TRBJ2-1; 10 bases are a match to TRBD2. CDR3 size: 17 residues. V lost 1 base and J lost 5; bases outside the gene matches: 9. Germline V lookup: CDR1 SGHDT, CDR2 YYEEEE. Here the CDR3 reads CASSLPLAGAPDNEQFF. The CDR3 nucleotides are TGTGCCAGCAGCTTGCCCCTAGCGGGAGCCCCTGACAATGAGCAGTTCTTC. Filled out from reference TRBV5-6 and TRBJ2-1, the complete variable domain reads DAGVTQSPTHLIKTRGQQVTLRCSPKSGHDTVSWYQQALGQGPQFIFQYYEEEERQRGNFPDRFSGHQFPNYSSELNVNALLLGDSALYLCASSLPLAGAPDNEQFFGPGTRLTVL.

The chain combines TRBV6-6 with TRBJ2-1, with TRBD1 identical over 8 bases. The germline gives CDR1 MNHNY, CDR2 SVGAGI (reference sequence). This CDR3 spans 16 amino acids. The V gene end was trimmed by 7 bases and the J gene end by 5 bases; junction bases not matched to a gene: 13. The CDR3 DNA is TGTGCCAGCATTAACAGTAACAGGGGGACCCACAATGAGCAGTTCTTC. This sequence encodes CASINSNRGTHNEQFF.

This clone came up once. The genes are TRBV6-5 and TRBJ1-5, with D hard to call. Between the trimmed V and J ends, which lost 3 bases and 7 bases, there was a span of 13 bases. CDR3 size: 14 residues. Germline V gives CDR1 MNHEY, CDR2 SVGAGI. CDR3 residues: CASSYADFRQPQHF. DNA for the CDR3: TGTGCCAGCAGTTATGCGGATTTTAGGCAGCCCCAGCATTTT.

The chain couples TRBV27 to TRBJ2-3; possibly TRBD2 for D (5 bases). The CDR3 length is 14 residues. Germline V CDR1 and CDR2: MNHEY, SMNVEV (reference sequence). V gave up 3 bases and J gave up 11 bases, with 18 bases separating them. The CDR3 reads CASSFMDGISEQYF. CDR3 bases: TGTGCCAGCAGTTTTATGGACGGGATAAGTGAGCAGTATTTT.